Shown below are 5 T cell receptor beta chains from a single sample sequenced in a study of CD8 T cells in ankylosing spondylitis. TCRdb reprocessed the 5' RACE reads via MiXCR and lists one record per CDR3 protein. The profile shows a few hundred thousand distinct CDR3 sequences, about 10% of them singletons. The material sequenced was blood, either unsorted or a sorted T cell fraction (not recorded which). The receptors here all came from a male donor with ankylosing spondylitis or in good health (not recorded which).

This chain connects TRBV2 to TRBJ2-5, with 12 positions matching TRBD2. Germline-derived CDR1 and CDR2 are SNHLY and FYNNEI. This CDR3 region has 14 residues. V shed 6 bases, J shed 5 bases, and the junction held 4 bases outside the gene matches. CDR3 sequence reads: CASRGLAGWETQYF. Here the CDR3 DNA reads TGTGCCAGCAGAGGACTAGCGGGGTGGGAGACCCAGTACTTC.

At least ten counts were recorded for this clonotype. The chain links TRBV5-1 to TRBJ1-2, with D tentatively TRBD1 (6 bases). CDR1 is SGHRS, CDR2 YFSETQ, per germline. CDR3 length: 15 residues. V lost 4 bases, J lost 2 bases, and 15 bases lay in between. This CDR3 reads CASSPQPGQNYGYTF. The CDR3 DNA reads TGCGCCAGCAGCCCGCAACCCGGACAGAACTATGGCTACACCTTC.

This clonotype was seen many times. This chain joins TRBV6-1 and TRBJ2-7; D not certain. This CDR3 region has 17 residues. CDR1 and CDR2 (germline): MNHNS, SASEGT. Trimming stripped 6 bases from V and 1 base from J, with 22 bases between. Here the CDR3 reads CASSRTLSGVTSYEQYF. The CDR3 bases are TGTGCCAGCAGCCGTACCCTGTCGGGTGTGACTTCCTACGAGCAGTACTTC.

The chain links TRBV28 to TRBJ2-1; possibly TRBD1 or TRBD2 for D (5 bases each). This CDR3 contains 16 residues. Germline CDR1 reads MDHEN; CDR2 reads SYDVKM. V lost 4 bases, J lost 7 bases, and 20 bases lay in between. The CDR3 protein is CASSSLTGAKRNEQFF. The CDR3, as DNA: TGTGCCAGCAGTTCCTTGACCGGGGCCAAGAGGAATGAGCAGTTCTTC. The whole variable domain, filled in from reference TRBV28 and TRBJ2-1, reads DVKVTQSSRYLVKRTGEKVFLECVQDMDHENMFWYRQDPGLGLRLIYFSYDVKMKEKGDIPEGYSVSREKKERFSLILESASTNQTSMYLCASSSLTGAKRNEQFFGPGTRLTVL.

In its sample, this clonotype was seen a few times. V gene TRBV9 combines with J gene TRBJ2-5; 10 bases agree with TRBD2. The germline gives CDR1 SGDLS, CDR2 YYNGEE. This CDR3 contains 16 residues. The ends lost 0 bases at V and 2 bases at J; junction bases unmatched: 4. The CDR3 loop is CASSVGDSGGQETQYF. CDR3 sequence (DNA): TGTGCCAGCAGCGTAGGGGATAGCGGGGGGCAAGAGACCCAGTACTTC. The variable domain in full, with the rest retrieved from reference TRBV9 and TRBJ2-5, is DSGVTQTPKHLITATGQRVTLRCSPRSGDLSVYWYQQSLDQGLQFLIQYYNGEERAKGNILERFSAQQFPDLHSELNLSSLELGDSALYFCASSVGDSGGQETQYFGPGTRLLVL.